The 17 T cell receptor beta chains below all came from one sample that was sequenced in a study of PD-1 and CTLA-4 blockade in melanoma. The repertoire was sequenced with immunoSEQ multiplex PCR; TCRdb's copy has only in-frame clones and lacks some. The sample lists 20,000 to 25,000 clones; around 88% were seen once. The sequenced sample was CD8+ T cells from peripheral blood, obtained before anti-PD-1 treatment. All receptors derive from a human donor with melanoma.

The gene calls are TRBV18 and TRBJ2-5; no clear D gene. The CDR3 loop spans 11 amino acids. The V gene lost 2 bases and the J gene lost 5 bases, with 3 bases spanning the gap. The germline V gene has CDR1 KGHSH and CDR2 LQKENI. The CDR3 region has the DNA TGTGCCAGCTCACCAGGGGAGACCCAGTACTTC. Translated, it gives CASSPGETQYF.

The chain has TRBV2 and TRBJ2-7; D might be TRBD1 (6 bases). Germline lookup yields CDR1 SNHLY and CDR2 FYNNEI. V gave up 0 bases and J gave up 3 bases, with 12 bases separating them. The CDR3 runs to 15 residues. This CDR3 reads CASSEAAGVVYEQYF. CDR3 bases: TGTGCCAGCAGTGAAGCGGCAGGGGTAGTCTACGAGCAGTACTTC.

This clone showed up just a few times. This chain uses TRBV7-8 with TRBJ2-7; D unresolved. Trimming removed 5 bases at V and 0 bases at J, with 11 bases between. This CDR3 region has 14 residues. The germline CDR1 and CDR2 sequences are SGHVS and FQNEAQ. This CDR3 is CASSPPASSYEQYF. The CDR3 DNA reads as TGTGCCAGCAGCCCCCCAGCAAGCTCCTACGAGCAGTACTTC.

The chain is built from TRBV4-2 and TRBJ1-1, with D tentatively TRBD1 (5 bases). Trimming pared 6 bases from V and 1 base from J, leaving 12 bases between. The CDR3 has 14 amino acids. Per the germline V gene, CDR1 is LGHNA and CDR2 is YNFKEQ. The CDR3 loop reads CASRAVQGNTEAFF. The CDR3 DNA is TGTGCCAGCAGAGCCGTCCAGGGGAACACTGAAGCTTTCTTT.

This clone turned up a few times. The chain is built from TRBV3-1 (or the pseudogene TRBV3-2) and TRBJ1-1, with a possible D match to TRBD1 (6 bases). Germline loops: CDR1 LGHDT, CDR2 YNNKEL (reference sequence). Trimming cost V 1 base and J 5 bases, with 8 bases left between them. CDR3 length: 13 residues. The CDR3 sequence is CASSQATGTEAFF. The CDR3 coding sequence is TGTGCCAGCAGCCAAGCTACAGGGACTGAAGCTTTCTTT.

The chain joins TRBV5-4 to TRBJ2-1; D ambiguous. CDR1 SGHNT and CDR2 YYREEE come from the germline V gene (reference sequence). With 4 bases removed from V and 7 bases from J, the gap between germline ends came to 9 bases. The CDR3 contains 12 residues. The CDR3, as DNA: TGTGCCAGCAGCGATACACGAAATGAGCAGTTCTTC. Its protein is CASSDTRNEQFF.

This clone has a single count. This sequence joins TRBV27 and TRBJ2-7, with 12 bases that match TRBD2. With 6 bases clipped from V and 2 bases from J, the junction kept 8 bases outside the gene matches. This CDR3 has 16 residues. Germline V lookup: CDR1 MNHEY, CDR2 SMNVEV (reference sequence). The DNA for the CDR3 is TGTGCCAGCAGCCCAAGCCCTAGCGGGGGGGCCTACGAGCAGTACTTC. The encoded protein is CASSPSPSGGAYEQYF.

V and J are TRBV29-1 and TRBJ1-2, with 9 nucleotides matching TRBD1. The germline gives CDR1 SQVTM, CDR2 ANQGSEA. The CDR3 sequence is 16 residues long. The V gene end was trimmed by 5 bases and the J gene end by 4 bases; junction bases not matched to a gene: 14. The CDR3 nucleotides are TGCAGCGTTTCGGGACAGGGTAGGGGTTCAGGCTATGGCTACACCTTC. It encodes CSVSGQGRGSGYGYTF.

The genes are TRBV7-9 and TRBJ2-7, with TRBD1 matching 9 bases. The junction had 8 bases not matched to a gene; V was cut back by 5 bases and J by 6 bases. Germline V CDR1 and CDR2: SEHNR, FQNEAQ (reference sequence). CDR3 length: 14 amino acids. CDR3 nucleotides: TGTGCCAGCAGCCCATGGACAGGGGATTCCGAGCAGTACTTC. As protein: CASSPWTGDSEQYF.

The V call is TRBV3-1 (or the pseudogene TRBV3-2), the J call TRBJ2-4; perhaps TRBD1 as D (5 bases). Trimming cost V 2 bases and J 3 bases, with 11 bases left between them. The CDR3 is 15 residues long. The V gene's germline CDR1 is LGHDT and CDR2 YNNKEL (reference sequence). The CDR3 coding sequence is TGTGCCAGCAGCCAAACCAGGGTTATCAAAAACATTCAGTACTTC. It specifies CASSQTRVIKNIQYF.

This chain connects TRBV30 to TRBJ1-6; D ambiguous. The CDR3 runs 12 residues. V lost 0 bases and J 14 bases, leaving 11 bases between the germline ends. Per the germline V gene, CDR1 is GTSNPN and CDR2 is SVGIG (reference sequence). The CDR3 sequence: CAWSVSSRALHF. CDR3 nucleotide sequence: TGTGCCTGGAGTGTAAGCTCTAGGGCCCTCCACTTT.

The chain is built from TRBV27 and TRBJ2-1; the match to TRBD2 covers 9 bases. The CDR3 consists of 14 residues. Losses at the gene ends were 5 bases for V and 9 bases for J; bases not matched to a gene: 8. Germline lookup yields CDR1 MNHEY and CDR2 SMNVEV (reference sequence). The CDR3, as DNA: TGTGCCAGCAGTCTCGGCGGGGGGGTCGGTGAGCAGTTCTTC. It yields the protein CASSLGGGVGEQFF.

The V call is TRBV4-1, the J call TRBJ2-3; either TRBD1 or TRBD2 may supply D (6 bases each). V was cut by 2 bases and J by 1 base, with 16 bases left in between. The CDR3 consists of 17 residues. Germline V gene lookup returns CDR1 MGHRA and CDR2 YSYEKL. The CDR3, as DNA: TGCGCCAGCAGCCAAACGGGGGCCGCTAGGGGCACAGATACGCAGTATTTT. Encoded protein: CASSQTGAARGTDTQYF.

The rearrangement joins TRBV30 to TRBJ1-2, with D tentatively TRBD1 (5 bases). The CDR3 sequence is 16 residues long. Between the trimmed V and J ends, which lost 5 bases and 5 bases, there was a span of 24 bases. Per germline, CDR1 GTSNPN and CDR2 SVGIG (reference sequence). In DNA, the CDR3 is TGTGCCTGGTCGCCGCTACCCAGGGAGATGTGGTATGGCTACACCTTC. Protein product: CAWSPLPREMWYGYTF.

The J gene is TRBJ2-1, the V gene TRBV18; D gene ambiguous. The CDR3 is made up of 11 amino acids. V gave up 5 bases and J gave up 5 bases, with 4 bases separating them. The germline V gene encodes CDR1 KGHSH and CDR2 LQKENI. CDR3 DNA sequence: TGTGCCAGCTCAGAAAACAATGAGCAGTTCTTC. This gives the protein CASSENNEQFF.

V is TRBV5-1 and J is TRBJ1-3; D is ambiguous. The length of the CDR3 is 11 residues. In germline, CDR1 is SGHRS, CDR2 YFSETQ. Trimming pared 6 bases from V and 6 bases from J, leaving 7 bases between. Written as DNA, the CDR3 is TGCGCCAGCATTCTCCTAAACACCATATATTTT. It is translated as CASILLNTIYF.

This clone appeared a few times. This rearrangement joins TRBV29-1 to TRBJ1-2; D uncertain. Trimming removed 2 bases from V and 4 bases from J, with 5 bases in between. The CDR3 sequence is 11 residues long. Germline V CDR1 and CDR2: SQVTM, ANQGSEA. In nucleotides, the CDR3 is TGCAGCGTTGAACAGCCCTATGGCTACACCTTC. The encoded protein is CSVEQPYGYTF.